The next 10 T cell receptor beta chains were all read from a single sample in a study of blood T cells in healthy people across ages. Primers used in a second PCR of roughly 6 to 11 cycles were a sample-barcoded 5' primer and a J-beta primer mix. TCRdb processed the 5' RACE reads anew with MiXCR; each CDR3 protein has one entry. The profile covers about 730,000 distinct CDR3 sequences, with roughly two fifths appearing a single time and around a fifth taken by the ten largest. Material: blood. The receptors here all came from a woman aged 55-69 years in good health.

Note on this clonotype: This may be a read error, as it is one base from a much larger clone. The chain couples TRBV14 to TRBJ2-1; no clear D. CDR1 is SGHDN and CDR2 is FVKESK in the germline V gene. There are 13 residues in the CDR3. V gave up 1 base and J gave up 2 bases, with 3 bases separating them. CDR3 coding DNA: TGTGCCAGCAGCCAAGGTCCCTACAATGAGCAGTTCTTC. Protein: CASSQGPYNEQFF. The full variable domain, completed using reference TRBV14 and TRBJ2-1, is EAGVTQFPSHSVIEKGQTVTLRCDPISGHDNLYWYRRVMGKEIKFLLHFVKESKQDESGMPNNRFLAERTGGTYSTLKVQPAELEDSGVYFCASSQGPYNEQFFGPGTRLTVL.

The chain joins TRBV7-2 to TRBJ2-6; the D is unclear. Deletions cut 6 bases from V and 2 bases from J, with 11 bases between. The germline gives CDR1 SGHTA, CDR2 FQGNSA. CDR3 size: 15 residues. As DNA, the CDR3 is TGTGCCAGCAGACGAGACCGAACTGGGGCCAACGTCCTGACTTTC. Translation: CASRRDRTGANVLTF.

This chain joins TRBV2 and TRBJ2-2; 7 bases line up with TRBD2. Germline CDR1 is SNHLY and CDR2 is FYNNEI. The V and J ends lost 1 base and 2 bases, in that order; junction bases with no gene match: 4. This CDR3 region has 16 residues. CDR3 bases: TGTGCCAGCAGTGAAGTGCGGGGGATTAACACCGGGGAGCTGTTTTTT. Its protein product is CASSEVRGINTGELFF.

CDR3 region: CASRRGASGTYHQETQYF. DNA of the CDR3: TGCGCCAGCAGGAGAGGGGCTAGCGGGACGTACCATCAAGAGACCCAGTACTTC. The J gene is TRBJ2-5, the V gene TRBV10-1; 9 nucleotides match TRBD2. The V gene's germline CDR1 is WNHNN and CDR2 SYGVQD (reference sequence). V shed 6 bases, J shed 2 bases, and the junction held 16 bases outside the gene matches. This CDR3 comprises 18 residues.

The chain recombines TRBV5-6 with TRBJ2-5, with D unresolved. The J call could be wrong; TRBJ2-7 is a better fit for the DNA end. The V gene's germline CDR1 is SGHDT and CDR2 YYEEEE. CDR3 length: 15 amino acids. CDR3 coding DNA: TGTGCCAGCAGCCTGCTATGGACGGAAAACTACGAGCAGTACTTC. Protein: CASSLLWTENYEQYF.

CDR3 protein: CASSSYSGSDTQYF. CDR3 coding DNA: TGTGCCAGCAGCTCGTATAGCGGATCAGATACGCAGTATTTT. The genes are TRBV9 and TRBJ2-3; D may be TRBD2 (6 bases). Per the germline V gene, CDR1 is SGDLS and CDR2 is YYNGEE. Trimming cost V 4 bases and J 4 bases, with 13 bases left between them. This CDR3 has 14 amino acids.

The chain recombines TRBV5-1 with TRBJ2-5, with D possibly being TRBD2 (5 bases). The CDR3 sequence is 14 residues long. V gave up 0 bases and J gave up 5 bases, with 11 bases separating them. Germline CDR1 reads SGHRS; CDR2 reads YFSETQ. The CDR3 protein is CASSLVEGDETQYF. For the CDR3, the DNA is TGCGCCAGCAGCTTGGTTGAGGGAGACGAGACCCAGTACTTC.

This clonotype has a handful of counts. The chain carries TRBV4-3 and TRBJ2-7; tentatively, D is TRBD2 (6 bases). Germline V lookup: CDR1 LGHNA, CDR2 YSLEER. Trimming removed 1 base at V and 3 bases at J, with 13 bases between. This CDR3 spans 15 amino acids. The CDR3 bases are TGCGCCAGCAGCCAAGGGACTACACTGAACTACGAGCAGTACTTC. As protein: CASSQGTTLNYEQYF.

V is TRBV28 and J is TRBJ2-5, with TRBD1 matching 7 bases. Germline-derived CDR1 and CDR2 are MDHEN and SYDVKM. CDR3 length: 15 residues. V gave up 6 bases and J gave up 4 bases; unmatched junction bases: 11. CDR3 residues: CASSNAMPGGETQYF. CDR3 nucleotide sequence: TGTGCCAGCAGCAACGCCATGCCAGGGGGAGAGACCCAGTACTTC.

This clonotype was seen only a few times. J is TRBJ1-2 and V is TRBV9; 8 bases match TRBD1. CDR3 length: 14 amino acids. With V trimmed by 6 bases and J by 1 base, 5 bases remained unmatched. CDR1 is SGDLS, CDR2 YYNGEE, per germline. The CDR3 DNA follows: TGTGCCAGCACCTTAGACAGGGGTAACTATGGCTACACCTTC. Encoded protein: CASTLDRGNYGYTF. The entire variable domain, with the rest obtained from reference TRBV9 and TRBJ1-2, is as follows: DSGVTQTPKHLITATGQRVTLRCSPRSGDLSVYWYQQSLDQGLQFLIQYYNGEERAKGNILERFSAQQFPDLHSELNLSSLELGDSALYFCASTLDRGNYGYTFGSGTRLTVV.